This entry describes one TCR beta chain. The repertoire was sequenced with immunoSEQ multiplex PCR; TCRdb's copy has only in-frame clones and lacks some. The sample carries over 20,000 clones, about four fifths recorded once. Brentuximab vedotin exposure varied, and every patient relapsed after autologous stem cell transplantation. Starting with thawed PBMCs, CD4+ T cells were purified by magnetic negative selection. This sample was included in a study of PD-1 blockade in classical Hodgkin lymphoma. V lost 5 bases to trimming and J lost 0 bases, with 7 bases between them. The CDR3 loop spans 13 amino acids. Germline loops: CDR1 MNHNY, CDR2 SVGAGI (reference sequence).

The sequence was collected from a human donor with classical Hodgkin lymphoma. V is TRBV6-6 and J is TRBJ1-1; D gene unclear. The sequences come from CD4+ T cells from blood, collected at baseline. CDR3 loop: CASSIILNTEAFF. CDR3 sequence (DNA): TGTGCCAGCAGTATAATCTTGAACACTGAAGCTTTCTTT.